Listed here are 23 T cell receptor beta chains from one sample, sequenced in a study of control samples from healthy donors and cancer patients. Here immunoSEQ multiplex PCR was the method, and the copy in TCRdb shows in-frame clones only, minus some. Among fewer than 200,000 clones, approximately 94% were seen once, and the ten largest hold around 13%. Input material: PBMCs. Every receptor here comes from a man aged 60 to 75 with colorectal cancer.

The chain recombines TRBV5-1 with TRBJ1-3; perhaps TRBD1 as D (5 bases). Germline CDR1 reads SGHRS; CDR2 reads YFSETQ. Trimming removed 4 bases at V and 0 bases at J, with 8 bases between. The CDR3 extends over 14 amino acids. CDR3 region: CASSGGDSGNTIYF. The CDR3 nucleotides are TGCGCCAGCAGCGGGGGAGACTCTGGAAACACCATATATTTT.

The chain is built from TRBV27 and TRBJ2-7; D unresolved. In germline, CDR1 is MNHEY, CDR2 SMNVEV (reference sequence). CDR3 size: 13 residues. Trimming cost V 0 bases and J 3 bases, with 6 bases left between them. CDR3 residues: CASSLSYGYEQYF. The CDR3 DNA follows: TGTGCCAGCAGTTTATCCTACGGCTACGAGCAGTACTTC.

The CDR3 region is CASSLDWRAGELFF. The DNA of the CDR3 is TGTGCCAGTAGTCTTGACTGGAGGGCCGGGGAGCTGTTTTTT. The chain links TRBV19 to TRBJ2-2, with a weak D call TRBD2 (6 bases). The germline CDR1 and CDR2 sequences are LNHDA and SQIVND (reference sequence). The ends were cut back, 5 bases at V and 6 bases at J, with 13 bases in the middle. This CDR3 contains 14 residues.

The chain couples TRBV7-9 to TRBJ1-2; D is possibly TRBD1 (6 bases). The V end lost 5 bases, the J end lost 7 bases, and 14 bases lay between the germline ends. The CDR3 is 13 amino acids. Germline-derived CDR1 and CDR2 are SEHNR and FQNEAQ (reference sequence). The CDR3 here is CASSPSTGFGYTF. DNA of the CDR3: TGTGCCAGCAGCCCCAGTACAGGGTTTGGCTACACCTTC.

This chain joins TRBV29-1 and TRBJ2-3, with 8 bases lining up with TRBD1. The CDR3 sequence is 14 residues long. The germline CDR1 and CDR2 sequences are SQVTM and ANQGSEA. The V segment lost 3 bases and the J segment 9 bases; nucleotides outside the gene matches: 11. The CDR3 DNA reads as TGCAGCGTTGAGATGGGCTGGACAGGGCTAACGCAGTATTTT. It is translated as CSVEMGWTGLTQYF.

The V and J genes are TRBV7-9 and TRBJ2-1, with no clear D. This CDR3 contains 17 residues. V lost 0 bases and J lost 0, with 12 bases in between. Germline CDR1 is SEHNR and CDR2 is FQNEAQ (reference sequence). DNA for the CDR3: TGTGCCAGCAGCTTAGCGTACGCGTTGAGCTCCTACAATGAGCAGTTCTTC. Translating it yields CASSLAYALSSYNEQFF. Full variable domain (outside the CDR3, taken from reference TRBV7-9 and TRBJ2-1): DTGVSQNPRHKITKRGQNVTFRCDPISEHNRLYWYRQTLGQGPEFLTYFQNEAQLEKSRLLSDRFSAERPKGSFSTLEIQRTEQGDSAMYLCASSLAYALSSYNEQFFGPGTRLTVL.

The chain employs TRBV13 and TRBJ2-5, with 9 bases fitting TRBD1. The germline V gene has CDR1 PRHDT and CDR2 FYEKMQ (reference sequence). CDR3 length: 15 residues. Trimming removed 4 bases from V and 4 bases from J; junction bases left unmatched: 7. CDR3 bases: TGTGCCAGCAGCTCGGACAGGGGTCGCTTAGAGACCCAGTACTTC. Residues: CASSSDRGRLETQYF.

This rearrangement joins TRBV2 to TRBJ1-1; D is unclear. The V and J ends lost 7 bases and 0 bases respectively, with 12 bases between them. The CDR3 is made up of 14 amino acids. CDR1 SNHLY and CDR2 FYNNEI come from the germline V gene. The CDR3 protein is CASTGQIMNTEAFF. As DNA, the CDR3 is TGTGCCAGCACCGGGCAGATAATGAACACTGAAGCTTTCTTT.

V is TRBV7-9 and J is TRBJ2-7; D is perhaps TRBD1 (6 bases). The CDR3 runs to 14 residues. Germline values: CDR1 SEHNR, CDR2 FQNEAQ (reference sequence). Trimming removed 2 bases from V and 0 bases from J, with 8 bases in between. The CDR3, as DNA: TGTGCCAGCAGCTTACAGGGGAACTCCTACGAGCAGTACTTC. This encodes CASSLQGNSYEQYF.

V usage is TRBV5-1 and J usage is TRBJ2-5; 11 bases are shared with TRBD1. The CDR3 sequence is 15 residues long. After removal of 7 bases from V and 3 bases from J, the junction contained 8 bases not matched to a gene. CDR1 and CDR2 from the germline V gene are SGHRS and YFSETQ. The CDR3: CASGTGGEIEETQYF. The DNA for the CDR3 is TGCGCCAGCGGGACAGGGGGTGAGATTGAAGAGACCCAGTACTTC.

Details on this clone: The junction differs from germline at one of its ends, possibly a read error. The rearrangement uses TRBV3-1 (or the pseudogene TRBV3-2) and TRBJ1-2; no reliable D call. CDR3 length: 12 residues. Germline CDR1 and CDR2: LGHDT and YNNKEL (reference sequence). DNA of the CDR3: TGTGCCAGCGGCCAAGCCACCTATGGCTACACCTTC. This gives the protein CASGQATYGYTF.

The chain is built from TRBV19 and TRBJ1-5; 11 bases are shared with TRBD1. This CDR3 contains 18 residues. Losses at the gene ends were 3 bases for V and 1 base for J; bases not matched to a gene: 8. In germline, CDR1 is LNHDA, CDR2 SQIVND (reference sequence). CDR3 DNA: TGTGCCAGTAGTATGACGGGACAGGGGGTGGAAAGCAATCAGCCCCAGCATTTT. This encodes CASSMTGQGVESNQPQHF. Variable domain in full (rest from reference TRBV19 and TRBJ1-5): DGGITQSPKYLFRKEGQNVTLSCEQNLNHDAMYWYRQDPGQGLRLIYYSQIVNDFQKGDIAEGYSVSREKKESFPLTVTSAQKNPTAFYLCASSMTGQGVESNQPQHFGDGTRLSIL.

This clone was recorded only once. This sequence joins TRBV28 and TRBJ2-5; 9 bases fit TRBD1. Germline V lookup: CDR1 MDHEN, CDR2 SYDVKM. The CDR3 spans 16 residues. J gave up 4 bases and V 4 bases, and 10 bases lay outside the gene matches. For the CDR3, the DNA is TGTGCCAGCAGTTCCCTGGGACAGGGAACAGGAGAGACCCAGTACTTC. The encoded protein is CASSSLGQGTGETQYF.

This chain connects TRBV7-2 to TRBJ1-2; TRBD1 matches 9 bases. Trimming cost V 1 base and J 6 bases; bases outside gene matches: 6. Germline CDR1 and CDR2: SGHTA and FQGNSA. This CDR3 comprises 15 residues. The CDR3 bases are TGTGCCAGCAGCTTAGGGGGACAGGGTATAAATGGCTACACCTTC. It encodes CASSLGGQGINGYTF.

This sequence joins TRBV24-1 and TRBJ2-5; perhaps D is TRBD1 or TRBD2 (6 bases each). In germline, CDR1 is KGHDR, CDR2 SFDVKD. The CDR3 extends over 15 amino acids. Deletions cut 9 bases from V and 5 bases from J, with 21 bases between. The CDR3 loop is CATGIGGGSRETQYF. The CDR3 DNA sequence: TGTGCCACCGGAATAGGAGGGGGGAGTAGGGAGACCCAGTACTTC.

About this clone: The same CDR3 also results from other DNA sequences found in this sample. The chain couples TRBV24-1 to TRBJ2-7; D perhaps matches TRBD2 (5 bases). The CDR3 is 11 residues long. Looked up from germline, CDR1 is KGHDR and CDR2 is SFDVKD. The V and J ends lost 6 bases and 3 bases respectively, with 5 bases between them. The CDR3, as DNA: TGTGCCACCAGTCGGGGCTACGAGCAGTACTTC. Translation: CATSRGYEQYF.

The chain combines TRBV6-5 with TRBJ2-7, with D possibly TRBD1 on 5 matching bases. CDR3 length: 15 amino acids. Deletions cut 6 bases from V and 0 bases from J, with 15 bases between. CDR1 and CDR2 (germline): MNHEY, SVGAGI. The DNA for the CDR3 is TGTGCCAGCAGCGAGACAGCGACGAGCTCCTACGAGCAGTACTTC. Amino acids: CASSETATSSYEQYF.

This rearrangement joins TRBV19 to TRBJ2-7; the D call may be TRBD1 or TRBD2 (6 bases each). The ends were cut back, 6 bases at V and 4 bases at J, with 13 bases in the middle. Germline V gives CDR1 LNHDA, CDR2 SQIVND (reference sequence). This CDR3 contains 13 residues. CDR3 in DNA: TGTGCCAGTAGCTATTTAGGGGGGTACGAGCAGTACTTC. This encodes CASSYLGGYEQYF.

This chain connects TRBV30 to TRBJ2-7, with TRBD2 matching 7 bases. Germline CDR1 is GTSNPN and CDR2 is SVGIG (reference sequence). CDR3 length equals 14 residues. Germline trimming cut 0 bases from V and 7 bases from J; bases unmatched to any gene: 9. The CDR3 nucleotides read TGTGCCTGGAGTGTAGCGGGACTCCTAAAGGAGCAGTACTTC. As protein: CAWSVAGLLKEQYF.

The rearrangement links TRBV7-8 to TRBJ1-3, with TRBD1 matching over 7 bases. Trimming at V came to 5 bases and at J to 1 base, leaving 11 bases not matched to a gene. The CDR3 runs 17 residues. Germline CDR1 is SGHVS and CDR2 is FQNEAQ. CDR3 loop: CASSPTTGIFSGNTIYF. The DNA of the CDR3 is TGTGCCAGCAGCCCCACGACAGGGATCTTTTCTGGAAACACCATATATTTT.

The chain recombines TRBV7-8 with TRBJ1-5; TRBD1 agrees at 10 bases. The CDR3 is 16 amino acids. CDR1 is SGHVS, CDR2 FQNEAQ, per germline. Trimming cost V 5 bases and J 4 bases; bases outside gene matches: 8. The CDR3 protein is CASSLRTGQGNQPQHF. DNA of the CDR3: TGTGCCAGCAGCCTACGAACGGGACAGGGGAATCAGCCCCAGCATTTT.

V and J are TRBV6-2 or TRBV6-3 and TRBJ2-5; 15 bases match TRBD2. V lost 6 bases and J lost 4; bases outside the gene matches: 12. This CDR3 is built from 18 residues. Germline CDR1 MNHEY, CDR2 SVGEGT. The CDR3 here is CASSPGLAGGKRGETQYF. DNA for the CDR3: TGTGCCAGCAGCCCCGGACTAGCGGGGGGGAAAAGGGGAGAGACCCAGTACTTC.

The chain is built from TRBV9 and TRBJ1-1, with a tentative D call TRBD1 (5 bases). V was clipped by 7 bases and J by 1 base, with 23 bases between them. The CDR3 has 17 amino acids. In germline, CDR1 is SGDLS, CDR2 YYNGEE. CDR3 residues: CASRRRGGVRTNTEAFF. The CDR3 DNA sequence: TGTGCCAGCCGCCGAAGGGGAGGGGTGAGGACGAACACTGAAGCTTTCTTT.